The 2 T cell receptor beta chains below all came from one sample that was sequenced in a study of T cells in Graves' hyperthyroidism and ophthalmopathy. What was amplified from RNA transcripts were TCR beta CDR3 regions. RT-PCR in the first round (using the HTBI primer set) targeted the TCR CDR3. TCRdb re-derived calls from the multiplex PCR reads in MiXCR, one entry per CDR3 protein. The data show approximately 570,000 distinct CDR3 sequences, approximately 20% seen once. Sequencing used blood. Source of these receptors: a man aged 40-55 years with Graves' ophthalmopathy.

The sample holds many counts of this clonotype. The CDR3 sequence is CASRVLYNEQFF. CDR3 nucleotide sequence: TGTGCCAGCAGAGTTCTCTACAATGAGCAGTTCTTC. This chain connects TRBV12-3 or TRBV12-4 to TRBJ2-1; D gene unclear. The CDR3 is made up of 12 amino acids. With 6 bases removed from V and 3 bases from J, the gap between germline ends came to 6 bases.

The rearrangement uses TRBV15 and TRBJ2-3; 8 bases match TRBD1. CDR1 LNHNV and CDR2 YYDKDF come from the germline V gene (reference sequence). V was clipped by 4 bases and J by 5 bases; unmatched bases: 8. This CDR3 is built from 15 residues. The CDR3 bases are TGTGCCACCAGCAAACCGGACAGGGCTAGAGATACGCAGTATTTT. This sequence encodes CATSKPDRARDTQYF.